What follows are 17 T cell receptor beta chains derived from one specimen sequenced in a study of regulatory T cells in long-lasting Graves disease. Building of the TCR beta libraries involved iRepertoire HTBI primers and Arm-PCR of CDR3 regions. TCRdb reanalysed the multiplex PCR reads using MiXCR and keeps one entry per CDR3 protein. The table records 250,000 to 300,000 distinct CDR3 sequences, more than 15% of them present only once. Time point defined: newly diagnosed GD, antithyroid drugs for less than 3 months. Generation of the TCR library employed RNA extracted from PBMCs. The same sample was also studied in work on T cells in Graves' hyperthyroidism and ophthalmopathy.

The material was peripheral blood mononuclear cells (PBMCs), obtained at new diagnosis, from a patient treated with antithyroid drugs. These TCRs come from a woman aged 25 to 39 with Graves disease.

On this clonotype: A read error may be the cause here, since a much bigger clone is one base away. This rearrangement joins TRBV27 to TRBJ1-6; 8 bases are a match to TRBD1. The V gene's germline CDR1 is MNHEY and CDR2 SMNVEV (reference sequence). This CDR3 comprises 14 residues. CDR3 coding DNA: TGTGCCGGCAGTCCGGACAGGGCTCAGGGGCCCCTCCACTTT. This encodes CAGSPDRAQGPLHF.

This clonotype was recorded many times. The chain couples TRBV12-5 to TRBJ1-5; TRBD1 aligns across 9 bases. Germline CDR1 LGHNT, CDR2 FRNRAP. This CDR3 has 14 amino acids. Trimming removed 6 bases from V and 2 bases from J; junction bases left unmatched: 2. As DNA, the CDR3 is TGTGCTAGTGGGAGGACAGGGGGCAATCAGCCCCAGCATTTT. It is translated as CASGRTGGNQPQHF.

This sequence joins TRBV19 and TRBJ1-6; 11 bases match TRBD1. Germline CDR1 and CDR2: LNHDA and SQIVND (reference sequence). V lost 5 bases and J lost 8; bases outside the gene matches: 8. There are 16 residues in the CDR3. CDR3 protein: CASSFRTGGGHSPLHF. The CDR3 DNA follows: TGTGCCAGTAGTTTCAGGACAGGGGGCGGTCATTCACCCCTCCACTTT.

In its sample, this clonotype was seen many times. The V gene is TRBV7-6, the J gene TRBJ2-2; 12 nucleotides line up with TRBD2. The trim removed 5 bases at V and 4 bases at J, leaving 14 bases unmatched. Per the germline V gene, CDR1 is SGHVS and CDR2 is FNYEAQ. The CDR3 sequence is 19 residues long. The CDR3 is CASSRGLAGSLSGTGELFF. In DNA, the CDR3 is TGTGCCAGCAGCAGAGGACTAGCGGGGTCATTAAGTGGCACCGGGGAGCTGTTTTTT.

This clonotype showed up many times. The chain links TRBV20-1 to TRBJ2-4; weak D call: TRBD1 (6 bases). V lost 0 bases, J lost 0 bases, and 6 bases lay in between. The CDR3 contains 14 residues. Germline V CDR1 and CDR2: DFQATT, SNEGSKA (reference sequence). The CDR3 region is CSAREDRAKNIQYF. The CDR3 nucleotides read TGCAGTGCTAGAGAGGACAGAGCCAAAAACATTCAGTACTTC.

Details on this clonotype: A much larger clone lies a single base off, so this may be a read error. V gene TRBV6-2 or TRBV6-3 combines with J gene TRBJ2-7, with TRBD1 identical over 8 bases. The ends lost 4 bases at V and 6 bases at J; junction bases unmatched: 5. The germline V gene encodes CDR1 MNHEY and CDR2 SVGEGT. This CDR3 is 13 amino acids long. Here the CDR3 reads CASSWDRCSEQYF. CDR3 DNA: TGTGCCAGCAGTTGGGACAGGTGCAGCGAGCAGTACTTC.

This clonotype was seen ten or more times. The genes are TRBV5-6 and TRBJ1-5; D call uncertain. V lost 4 bases, J lost 2 bases, and 16 bases lay in between. The V gene's germline CDR1 is SGHDT and CDR2 YYEEEE. The CDR3 runs 16 residues. The CDR3, as DNA: TGTGCCAGCAGCCAAGGGCTAACGATGGGCAATCAGCCCCAGCATTTT. Its protein product is CASSQGLTMGNQPQHF.

In this sample, this clonotype turned up many times. The chain couples TRBV20-1 to TRBJ2-1, with D possibly matching TRBD2 (6 bases). CDR3 length equals 12 residues. V was clipped by 4 bases and J by 8 bases, with 12 bases between them. Looked up from germline, CDR1 is DFQATT and CDR2 is SNEGSKA (reference sequence). CDR3 nucleotide sequence: TGCAGTGCTATAAGGGGCGGGGATGAGCAGTTCTTC. Translated: CSAIRGGDEQFF.

Many counts were recorded for this clonotype. The chain joins TRBV20-1 to TRBJ2-3; unclear D gene. The V gene lost 0 bases and the J gene lost 6 bases, with 7 bases spanning the gap. The CDR3 runs 12 residues. In germline, CDR1 is DFQATT, CDR2 SNEGSKA (reference sequence). In nucleotides, the CDR3 is TGCAGTGCTAGAGACTTGGGGGATACGCAGTATTTT. The encoded protein is CSARDLGDTQYF.

The chain employs TRBV14 and TRBJ2-7; D is tentatively TRBD1 or TRBD2 (6 bases each). Germline V gene data show CDR1 as SGHDN and CDR2 as FVKESK. The V and J ends lost 6 bases and 7 bases respectively, with 13 bases between them. This CDR3 comprises 12 residues. The CDR3 DNA reads TGTGCCAGCAGGAGGGGGGCTGGGGAGCAGTACTTC. This sequence encodes CASRRGAGEQYF.

This clonotype was seen ten or more times. The chain links TRBV7-9 to TRBJ1-1; D is unclear. The CDR3 spans 14 residues. Germline CDR1 SEHNR, CDR2 FQNEAQ (reference sequence). With 1 base removed from V and 3 bases from J, the gap between germline ends came to 9 bases. The CDR3: CASSLGDRYTEAFF. Here the CDR3 DNA reads TGTGCCAGCAGCTTAGGGGATAGGTACACTGAAGCTTTCTTT.

Ten or more counts support this clonotype. The rearrangement links TRBV13 to TRBJ1-1; TRBD1 agrees at 9 bases. CDR3 length: 18 residues. J was trimmed by 1 base and V by 5 bases; bases with no gene match: 14. The germline gives CDR1 PRHDT, CDR2 FYEKMQ (reference sequence). The CDR3 nucleotides are TGTGCCAGCAGCCTCCAACCGGGACAGGGAAGCCCGAACACTGAAGCTTTCTTT. Amino acid sequence: CASSLQPGQGSPNTEAFF.

The genes are TRBV27 and TRBJ2-2; 11 nucleotides agree with TRBD1. Trimming at V came to 5 bases and at J to 3 bases, leaving 8 bases not matched to a gene. CDR1 and CDR2 (germline): MNHEY, SMNVEV (reference sequence). The CDR3 loop spans 17 amino acids. The CDR3 reads CASSLGPGQGDTGELFF. The CDR3 DNA reads TGTGCCAGCAGTCTCGGTCCGGGACAGGGGGACACCGGGGAGCTGTTTTTT.

This clonotype was detected many times. V gene TRBV11-1 combines with J gene TRBJ1-1; weak D call: TRBD1 (6 bases). The CDR3 runs 13 residues. Looked up from germline, CDR1 is SGHAT and CDR2 is FQDESV (reference sequence). V dropped 7 bases and J dropped 1 base, with 10 bases sitting between them. In DNA, the CDR3 is TGTGCCAGCATCATGACAGGGAACACTGAAGCTTTCTTT. As protein: CASIMTGNTEAFF. Complete variable domain (other parts from reference TRBV11-1 and TRBJ1-1): EAEVAQSPRYKITEKSQAVAFWCDPISGHATLYWYRQILGQGPELLVQFQDESVVDDSQLPKDRFSAERLKGVDSTLKIQPAELGDSAMYLCASIMTGNTEAFFGQGTRLTVV.

This clonotype was detected many times. V is TRBV3-1 and J is TRBJ2-7, with 7 nucleotides matching TRBD1. Germline V gives CDR1 LGHDT, CDR2 YNNKEL (reference sequence). The CDR3 has 14 residues. V was clipped by 6 bases and J by 5 bases; unmatched bases: 10. The CDR3 nucleotides read TGTGCCAGCAGGATACAGGGGAGCAGCAACGAGCAGTACTTC. This translates into CASRIQGSSNEQYF.

This clonotype was seen repeatedly, ten times or more. The chain has TRBV5-1 and TRBJ2-7; D is perhaps TRBD2 (6 bases). Trimming pared 4 bases from V and 3 bases from J, leaving 17 bases between. CDR1 and CDR2 from the germline V gene are SGHRS and YFSETQ. The CDR3 runs to 15 residues. CDR3 protein: CASSLRGIESYEQYF. CDR3 bases: TGCGCCAGCAGCCTACGGGGGATCGAGAGCTACGAGCAGTACTTC.

The rearrangement uses TRBV20-1 and TRBJ2-3, with TRBD2 matching 8 bases. The CDR3 covers 15 residues. Germline V CDR1 and CDR2: DFQATT, SNEGSKA (reference sequence). The J segment lost 1 base and the V segment lost 3 bases, leaving 6 bases of the junction unmatched. The CDR3 nucleotides are TGCAGTGCTAGTAGGCGGGGGGACGGCACAGATACGCAGTATTTT. Protein sequence: CSASRRGDGTDTQYF.